One and the same sample provided the 22 T cell receptor beta chains below, sequenced in a study of blood T cell repertoires in COVID-19. TCRdb's table, derived via immunoSEQ multiplex PCR, lists solely in-frame clones and lacks some. This table holds approximately 74,000 clones, about 82% found once. Sequencing input: peripheral blood. The receptor source for this set is an elderly woman with active or convalescent COVID-19.

The chain links TRBV29-1 to TRBJ2-7; possibly TRBD1 for D (6 bases). The length of the CDR3 is 14 residues. The V end lost 7 bases, the J end lost 5 bases, and 21 bases lay between the germline ends. The germline V gene has CDR1 SQVTM and CDR2 ANQGSEA. The CDR3 bases are TGCAGCGCCACCCGGGACACTTCTCTGAACGAGCAGTACTTC. This encodes CSATRDTSLNEQYF.

CDR3: CASSELGLGGYTF. The CDR3 region has the DNA TGTGCCAGCAGTGAGTTGGGACTCGGAGGCTACACCTTC. V gene TRBV2 combines with J gene TRBJ1-2, with a possible D match to TRBD1 (5 bases). The CDR3 is made up of 13 amino acids. Trimming stripped 3 bases from V and 8 bases from J, with 13 bases between. Germline V gene sequence: CDR1 SNHLY, CDR2 FYNNEI.

CDR3 sequence (DNA): TGTGCCAGTAGCGAAAGACTCGGGACAGGGGGGAACACTGAAGCTTTCTTT. It encodes CASSERLGTGGNTEAFF. The rearrangement uses TRBV19 and TRBJ1-1; 11 bases align to TRBD1. This CDR3 has 17 amino acids. J was trimmed by 1 base and V by 6 bases; bases with no gene match: 10. The germline V gene has CDR1 LNHDA and CDR2 SQIVND (reference sequence).

V usage is TRBV6-2 or TRBV6-3 and J usage is TRBJ2-2; possibly TRBD2 for D (6 bases). V was cut by 6 bases and J by 2 bases, with 13 bases left in between. The germline CDR1 and CDR2 sequences are MNHEY and SVGEGT. This CDR3 region has 15 residues. The CDR3 DNA follows: TGTGCCAGCAGCTCCGCCGGGGGAAACACCGGGGAGCTGTTTTTT. Translated, it gives CASSSAGGNTGELFF.

This chain uses TRBV27 with TRBJ1-5; 9 bases line up with TRBD1. V trimming: 5 bases; J trimming: 2 bases; junction bases outside the gene matches: 10. In germline, CDR1 is MNHEY, CDR2 SMNVEV (reference sequence). This CDR3 region has 17 residues. Here the CDR3 reads CASSAQGAQGRNQPQHF. The CDR3, as DNA: TGTGCCAGCAGTGCACAGGGGGCGCAGGGTCGCAATCAGCCCCAGCATTTT.

CDR3 bases: TGTGCCAGCAGCAAAGTCACCGGGACAGAGGGTTATAGCAATCAGCCCCAGCATTTT. Translation gives CASSKVTGTEGYSNQPQHF. The rearrangement joins TRBV21-1 to TRBJ1-5; the tabulated D call, TRBD1, remains unverified against the DNA. TRBV21-1 is a recognized pseudogene. The CDR3 sequence is 19 residues long.

This clone was recorded only once. The J gene is TRBJ2-2, the V gene TRBV18; 8 bases are shared with TRBD2. CDR3 size: 17 residues. Germline V lookup: CDR1 KGHSH, CDR2 LQKENI. V gave up 3 bases and J gave up 1 base; unmatched junction bases: 7. The CDR3 protein is CASSPSSGTRNTGELFF. CDR3 nucleotide sequence: TGTGCCAGCTCACCCTCCTCCGGGACTAGGAACACCGGGGAGCTGTTTTTT.

A single count supports this clone. The chain is built from TRBV7-2 and TRBJ2-7, with 12 nucleotides matching TRBD2. Germline values: CDR1 SGHTA, CDR2 FQGNSA. The CDR3 runs to 16 residues. Losses at the gene ends were 1 base for V and 4 bases for J; bases not matched to a gene: 5. The CDR3 here is CASSLGASGGAYEQYF. Here the CDR3 DNA reads TGTGCCAGCAGCTTAGGGGCTAGCGGGGGGGCTTACGAGCAGTACTTC.

The rearrangement links TRBV4-1 to TRBJ2-2; perhaps TRBD1 as D (6 bases). Trimming took off 9 bases at V and 0 bases at J, with 14 bases between the two ends. This CDR3 has 15 residues. In germline, CDR1 is MGHRA, CDR2 YSYEKL. The chain's CDR3 is CASTVGDTNTGELFF. For the CDR3, the DNA is TGCGCCAGTACGGTGGGGGACACGAACACCGGGGAGCTGTTTTTT.

The V call is TRBV7-2, the J call TRBJ2-5; 8 nucleotides align to TRBD2. CDR1 and CDR2 (germline): SGHTA, FQGNSA. This CDR3 is 14 amino acids long. V trimming: 4 bases; J trimming: 5 bases; junction bases outside the gene matches: 6. The CDR3 loop reads CASSSSGRGETQYF. Written as DNA, the CDR3 is TGTGCCAGCAGCTCGAGCGGGAGAGGGGAGACCCAGTACTTC. The variable domain in full, completed from reference TRBV7-2 and TRBJ2-5, reads GAGVSQSPSNKVTEKGKDVELRCDPISGHTALYWYRQSLGQGLEFLIYFQGNSAPDKSGLPSDRFSAERTGGSVSTLTIQRTQQEDSAVYLCASSSSGRGETQYFGPGTRLLVL.

The chain links TRBV18 to TRBJ1-2, with D possibly matching TRBD1 (6 bases). The V and J ends lost 6 bases and 3 bases respectively, with 20 bases between them. CDR1 is KGHSH, CDR2 LQKENI, per germline. The length of the CDR3 is 16 residues. CDR3 DNA: TGTGCCAGCTCCCCCCAGACAGGTCAAGAATACTATGGCTACACCTTC. Encoded protein: CASSPQTGQEYYGYTF.

This sequence joins TRBV11-2 and TRBJ1-1; 7 nucleotides align to TRBD1. The length of the CDR3 is 12 residues. The ends lost 3 bases at V and 8 bases at J; junction bases unmatched: 3. Germline CDR1 is SGHAT and CDR2 is FQNNGV. The CDR3 DNA is TGTGCCAGCAGCTTCGTGACAGGGGAAGCTTTCTTT. Its protein product is CASSFVTGEAFF.

This chain links TRBV19 with TRBJ1-1; 9 nucleotides align to TRBD1. Losses at the gene ends were 7 bases for V and 3 bases for J; bases not matched to a gene: 9. CDR1 is LNHDA, CDR2 SQIVND, per germline (reference sequence). This CDR3 is built from 15 residues. In DNA, the CDR3 is TGTGCCAGTAACTCGAAGACAGGGGGACACACTGAAGCTTTCTTT. Protein: CASNSKTGGHTEAFF. Supplemented by reference TRBV19 and TRBJ1-1, the full variable domain reads DGGITQSPKYLFRKEGQNVTLSCEQNLNHDAMYWYRQDPGQGLRLIYYSQIVNDFQKGDIAEGYSVSREKKESFPLTVTSAQKNPTAFYLCASNSKTGGHTEAFFGQGTRLTVV.

The chain has TRBV5-6 and TRBJ2-1, with D perhaps TRBD2 (5 bases). Germline-derived CDR1 and CDR2 are SGHDT and YYEEEE. Trimming stripped 0 bases from V and 4 bases from J, with 11 bases between. There are 15 residues in the CDR3. CDR3 in amino acids: CASSLGVRTYNEQFF. CDR3 bases: TGTGCCAGCAGCTTGGGAGTAAGGACTTACAATGAGCAGTTCTTC.

This sequence joins TRBV6-5 and TRBJ1-2; no definite D call. Germline CDR1 and CDR2: MNHEY and SVGAGI. The CDR3 has 14 residues. The V end was cut by 10 bases, the J end by 2 bases, with 17 bases between. DNA for the CDR3: TGTGCCACCAGACCGGTCACCAGGAACTATGGCTACACCTTC. Its protein product is CATRPVTRNYGYTF.

This clone was counted a few times. This chain connects TRBV7-9 to TRBJ1-3; TRBD1 agrees at 7 bases. The ends lost 5 bases at V and 4 bases at J; junction bases unmatched: 8. Germline loops: CDR1 SEHNR, CDR2 FQNEAQ (reference sequence). The CDR3 runs to 15 residues. CDR3 DNA sequence: TGTGCCAGCAGCCCCCAACAGGGGAAGGGAAACACCATATATTTT. This codes for CASSPQQGKGNTIYF.

The chain carries TRBV11-3 and TRBJ2-3; 8 bases map to TRBD2. Germline V CDR1 and CDR2: SGHNT, YENEEA. The ends lost 0 bases at V and 1 base at J; junction bases unmatched: 3. There are 16 residues in the CDR3. CDR3 loop: CASSLDGAGGTDTQYF. The CDR3 DNA is TGTGCCAGCAGCTTAGATGGAGCGGGGGGCACAGATACGCAGTATTTT.

This clone was found once. The V and J genes are TRBV7-9 and TRBJ2-7; TRBD2 matches at 16 bases. Germline CDR1 SEHNR, CDR2 FQNEAQ (reference sequence). Losses at the gene ends were 5 bases for V and 0 bases for J; bases not matched to a gene: 10. This CDR3 spans 19 amino acids. CDR3 nucleotide sequence: TGTGCCAGCAGCGGACCGGGACTAGCGGGAGGGTTGAACTCCTACGAGCAGTACTTC. It is translated as CASSGPGLAGGLNSYEQYF. The whole variable domain, remainder taken from reference TRBV7-9 and TRBJ2-7, is DTGVSQNPRHKITKRGQNVTFRCDPISEHNRLYWYRQTLGQGPEFLTYFQNEAQLEKSRLLSDRFSAERPKGSFSTLEIQRTEQGDSAMYLCASSGPGLAGGLNSYEQYFGPGTRLTVT.

V gene TRBV24-1 combines with J gene TRBJ1-2; the D is unclear. The CDR3 has 13 residues. V lost 4 bases to trimming and J lost 8 bases, with 13 bases between them. The germline gives CDR1 KGHDR, CDR2 SFDVKD. CDR3: CATSESGPWGYTF. CDR3 nucleotides: TGTGCCACCAGTGAGAGCGGTCCCTGGGGCTACACCTTC.

V gene TRBV4-3 combines with J gene TRBJ1-3; TRBD1 might be the D (5 bases). Germline-derived CDR1 and CDR2 are LGHNA and YSLEER. The germline V and J ends were trimmed by 0 bases and 7 bases, with 16 bases remaining between them. This CDR3 has 16 amino acids. This CDR3 reads CASSQDLLGQGNTIYF. CDR3 coding DNA: TGCGCCAGCAGCCAAGATCTCCTCGGGCAGGGCAACACCATATATTTT.

In nucleotides, the CDR3 is TGCGCCAGCAGCCCTGACAGGGGGATTTCCTACGAGCAGTACTTC. Translating gives CASSPDRGISYEQYF. The gene calls are TRBV5-1 and TRBJ2-7; 9 bases are shared with TRBD1. The CDR3 has 15 residues. V lost 4 bases, J lost 1 base, and 6 bases stayed unmatched. Germline V gives CDR1 SGHRS, CDR2 YFSETQ.

The table lists this clone with a few counts. This sequence joins TRBV30 and TRBJ1-1; the D is unclear. The CDR3 consists of 12 residues. Trimming cost V 4 bases and J 0 bases, with 6 bases left between them. Germline V gives CDR1 GTSNPN, CDR2 SVGIG (reference sequence). The CDR3 region is CAWTRVNTEAFF. The CDR3, as DNA: TGTGCCTGGACGAGGGTGAACACTGAAGCTTTCTTT.